A selection of T cell receptor beta chains follows, all from one sample in a study of identical twins. TCRdb called the 5' RACE reads again in MiXCR, with one record for every CDR3 protein. This sample has 310,000 or so distinct CDR3 sequences, with roughly 8.6% found just once. These data are also associated with another study on yellow fever vaccine responses in identical twins.

Sequencing was done on a sample of memory (CD45RO+) T cells sorted from blood. The receptors derive from a woman younger than 35 in good health. Both conserved end residues are part of each CDR3. D genes are given only for firm matches. Rows may omit the clone size; those that give it use once, few, many or a size class.

clone size: few; D gene: TRBD2; V gene: TRBV3-1; J gene: TRBJ2-1; CDR3 protein: CASRQTSGGTYNEQFF; CDR3 DNA: TGTGCCAGCAGGCAAACTAGCGGGGGGACCTACAATGAGCAGTTCTTC
clone size: many; D gene: NA; V gene: TRBV6-2/TRBV6-3; J gene: TRBJ2-7; CDR3 protein: CASSYLKTYEQYF; CDR3 DNA: TGTGCCAGCAGTTACCTAAAAACCTACGAGCAGTACTTC
clone size: NA; D gene: TRBD2; V gene: TRBV5-6; J gene: TRBJ2-5; CDR3 protein: CASSLGLAGQETQYF; CDR3 DNA: TGTGCCAGCAGCTTGGGACTAGCGGGCCAAGAGACCCAGTACTTC
clone size: many; D gene: NA; V gene: TRBV4-1; J gene: TRBJ1-5; CDR3 protein: CASSQDSFGGTSNQPQHF; CDR3 DNA: TGCGCCAGCAGCCAAGACAGCTTTGGAGGGACGAGCAATCAGCCCCAGCATTTT
clone size: NA; D gene: TRBD1; V gene: TRBV9; J gene: TRBJ2-1; CDR3 protein: CASSVGGQVETEAHIDEQFF; CDR3 DNA: TGTGCCAGCAGCGTAGGGGGACAGGTCGAAACGGAGGCCCACATCGATGAGCAGTTCTTC
clone size: many; D gene: TRBD2; V gene: TRBV7-9; J gene: TRBJ2-1; CDR3 protein: CASSGLRGSSYNEQFF; CDR3 DNA: TGTGCCAGCAGCGGTCTGCGGGGGAGCTCCTACAATGAGCAGTTCTTC
clone size: NA; D gene: NA; V gene: TRBV6-1; J gene: TRBJ2-4; CDR3 protein: CASSERIAKNIQYF; CDR3 DNA: TGTGCCAGCAGTGAACGGATAGCCAAAAACATTCAGTACTTC
clone size: NA; D gene: TRBD2; V gene: TRBV11-2; J gene: TRBJ2-7; CDR3 protein: CASSLDWASGSSYEQYF; CDR3 DNA: TGTGCCAGCAGCTTAGATTGGGCTAGCGGGTCCTCCTACGAGCAGTACTTC
clone size: many; D gene: TRBD2; V gene: TRBV4-1; J gene: TRBJ2-7; CDR3 protein: CASSQDPRPPLAGVNEQYF; CDR3 DNA: TGCGCCAGCAGCCAAGATCCACGTCCTCCCCTAGCGGGAGTTAACGAGCAGTACTTC
clone size: NA; D gene: TRBD1; V gene: TRBV3-1; J gene: TRBJ1-6; CDR3 protein: CASSQGRTGSSPLHF; CDR3 DNA: TGTGCCAGCAGCCAAGGGAGGACAGGGAGTTCACCCCTCCACTTT